What follows are 32 T cell receptor beta chains derived from one specimen sequenced in a study of PD-L1 blockade in urothelial cancer. Time point defined: pretreatment peripheral blood. Using immunoSEQ multiplex PCR, the repertoire was profiled, and TCRdb retains in-frame clones only, with some absent. The repertoire consists of fewer than 65,000 clones, with 70% to 90% occurring once and the leading ten covering 1.5% to 2%. The material was PBMCs, obtained around atezolizumab (anti-PD-L1) treatment. The receptors shown here come from a man aged 65-85 years with urothelial cancer.

This clone was found once. This rearrangement joins TRBV19 to TRBJ2-3, with a possible D match to TRBD2 (6 bases). CDR1 and CDR2 from the germline V gene are LNHDA and SQIVND (reference sequence). The CDR3 sequence is 13 residues long. Trimming took 4 bases from V and 4 from J, leaving 9 bases between them. The CDR3 is CASSTWGADTQYF. CDR3 nucleotides: TGTGCCAGTAGTACCTGGGGGGCAGATACGCAGTATTTT.

This clone was detected only a few times. This chain connects TRBV30 to TRBJ1-1; the D is unclear. CDR3 length equals 11 residues. Germline assignment: CDR1 GTSNPN and CDR2 SVGIG (reference sequence). Trimming left V 7 bases short and J 5 bases short, with 11 bases between. CDR3 sequence: CAFRRRTEAFF. The CDR3 coding sequence is TGTGCCTTTCGGAGAAGGACTGAAGCTTTCTTT.

This chain joins TRBV27 and TRBJ2-3, with a weak D call TRBD1 (5 bases). The CDR3 sequence is 15 residues long. The V end lost 7 bases, the J end lost 4 bases, and 18 bases lay between the germline ends. In germline, CDR1 is MNHEY, CDR2 SMNVEV (reference sequence). The CDR3 loop reads CASTPFPPGSDTQYF. The CDR3 DNA is TGTGCCAGCACCCCTTTCCCCCCAGGGTCAGATACGCAGTATTTT.

V gene TRBV6-1 combines with J gene TRBJ2-5; TRBD2 might be the D (6 bases). The CDR3 runs to 15 residues. Trimming stripped 5 bases from V and 1 base from J, with 14 bases between. CDR1 and CDR2 (germline): MNHNS, SASEGT. In nucleotides, the CDR3 is TGTGCCAGCAGTCTCTCTGCGGGGTCCCAAGAGACCCAGTACTTC. Its translation: CASSLSAGSQETQYF.

The chain carries TRBV21-1 and TRBJ1-4; no DNA check was done on the table's D call, TRBD1. TRBV21-1 is a recognized pseudogene. This CDR3 has 16 residues. The CDR3 is CASSIEQGPKDEKLFF. The CDR3 nucleotides are TGTGCCAGCAGCATTGAACAGGGCCCGAAGGATGAAAAACTGTTTTTT.

This clone was seen just once. The chain has TRBV2 and TRBJ2-5; TRBD1 matches at 11 bases. The CDR3 is made up of 13 amino acids. Germline V gene data show CDR1 as SNHLY and CDR2 as FYNNEI. J lost 8 bases, V lost 4 bases, and 3 bases had no gene match. The CDR3 DNA reads as TGTGCCAGCAGTGGGGGACAGGGGGGCACCCAGTACTTC. It specifies CASSGGQGGTQYF.

This sequence joins TRBV19 and TRBJ1-2; possible D gene TRBD1, 6 bases. Trimming left V 3 bases short and J 5 bases short, with 25 bases between. Germline V gene sequence: CDR1 LNHDA, CDR2 SQIVND (reference sequence). This CDR3 is built from 18 residues. CDR3 nucleotides: TGTGCCAGTAGTATCAGTCGAGTCGGACAGAACCAAGGTTATGGCTACACCTTC. This translates into CASSISRVGQNQGYGYTF.

V gene TRBV9 combines with J gene TRBJ2-1; 7 nucleotides agree with TRBD2. J was trimmed by 3 bases and V by 4 bases; bases with no gene match: 4. CDR3 length: 14 residues. The V gene's germline CDR1 is SGDLS and CDR2 YYNGEE. The CDR3 nucleotides read TGTGCCAGCAGCCCTTGGGGGGGCTACAATGAGCAGTTCTTC. This translates into CASSPWGGYNEQFF.

The CDR3 region is CASRRDREAANEQFF. CDR3 coding DNA: TGTGCCAGTAGACGGGACAGGGAGGCTGCCAATGAGCAGTTCTTC. The chain is built from TRBV19 and TRBJ2-1; TRBD1 matches at 9 bases. The CDR3 contains 15 residues. The J segment lost 6 bases and the V segment lost 6 bases, leaving 9 bases of the junction unmatched. In germline, CDR1 is LNHDA, CDR2 SQIVND (reference sequence).

The chain is built from TRBV7-9 and TRBJ2-1, with D maybe TRBD1 (5 bases). Germline lookup yields CDR1 SEHNR and CDR2 FQNEAQ (reference sequence). The CDR3 has 16 residues. Trimming removed 4 bases from V and 9 bases from J, with 22 bases in between. The CDR3 nucleotides are TGTGCCAGCAGCTCCACGGACACGAGCCCTTCGGGTGAGCAGTTCTTC. Translated, it gives CASSSTDTSPSGEQFF.

Only a few counts were recorded for this clone. V gene TRBV11-2 combines with J gene TRBJ2-1, with TRBD2 as a possible D gene (5 bases). Per the germline V gene, CDR1 is SGHAT and CDR2 is FQNNGV. CDR3 length: 15 amino acids. V lost 1 base to trimming and J lost 7 bases, with 14 bases between them. The CDR3 is CASSLVGGQLNEQFF. The DNA of the CDR3 is TGTGCCAGCAGCTTAGTGGGCGGGCAGCTAAATGAGCAGTTCTTC.

The rearrangement links TRBV9 to TRBJ2-3; 9 nucleotides agree with TRBD2. The CDR3 runs 14 residues. The J segment lost 6 bases and the V segment lost 4 bases, leaving 6 bases of the junction unmatched. CDR1 and CDR2 (germline): SGDLS, YYNGEE. The CDR3 DNA is TGTGCCAGCAGCTTAGCGGGAGAGGCGGATACGCAGTATTTT. Translated, it gives CASSLAGEADTQYF.

This clone was seen a few times. The V gene is TRBV7-3, the J gene TRBJ1-1; D perhaps matches TRBD1 (5 bases). The CDR3 runs to 12 residues. V gave up 5 bases and J gave up 4 bases, with 8 bases separating them. Looked up from germline, CDR1 is SGHTA and CDR2 is FQGTGA. The CDR3 DNA is TGTGCCAGCAGCCCGGGGGGCACTGAAGCTTTCTTT. This codes for CASSPGGTEAFF.

This sequence joins TRBV7-6 and TRBJ2-5, with D possibly TRBD2 on 5 matching bases. Germline values: CDR1 SGHVS, CDR2 FNYEAQ. CDR3 length equals 18 residues. Trimming stripped 1 base from V and 4 bases from J, with 22 bases between. The CDR3 nucleotides are TGTGCCAGCAGCTTAGAATTTGTGAGCAGTCCCCGGGGAGAGACCCAGTACTTC. It codes for CASSLEFVSSPRGETQYF. The full variable domain, rest sourced from reference TRBV7-6 and TRBJ2-5, is GAGVSQSPRYKVTKRGQDVALRCDPISGHVSLYWYRQALGQGPEFLTYFNYEAQQDKSGLPNDRFSAERPEGSISTLTIQRTEQRDSAMYRCASSLEFVSSPRGETQYFGPGTRLLVL.

In DNA, the CDR3 is TGTGCCACCAGCAGAGATTACCCCGGGACAGGGATCGAAAAACTGTTTTTT. This translates into CATSRDYPGTGIEKLFF. This chain joins TRBV15 and TRBJ1-4; TRBD1 agrees at 9 bases. V gave up 0 bases and J gave up 8 bases; unmatched junction bases: 10. The CDR3 covers 17 residues. Per germline, CDR1 LNHNV and CDR2 YYDKDF (reference sequence).

The table lists this clone with a count of one. The chain recombines TRBV9 with TRBJ2-3; TRBD2 matches at 13 bases. CDR1 and CDR2 from the germline V gene are SGDLS and YYNGEE. J gave up 14 bases and V 4 bases, and 7 bases lay outside the gene matches. The CDR3 consists of 13 residues. Written as DNA, the CDR3 is TGTGCCAGCAGCCCTCGGACTAGCGGGAGATTGTATTTT. It encodes CASSPRTSGRLYF.

The genes are TRBV4-2 and TRBJ2-1; 15 bases line up with TRBD2. The CDR3 length is 20 residues. The germline V gene encodes CDR1 LGHNA and CDR2 YNFKEQ. V dropped 5 bases and J dropped 12; count of bases not matched to a gene: 23. In nucleotides, the CDR3 is TGTGCCAGCAGCTACCGACCGGGACTAGCGGGAGGCGGATCCCGAGGCGGGCAGTTCTTC. Translating gives CASSYRPGLAGGGSRGGQFF.

V is TRBV7-2 and J is TRBJ2-1; 7 bases fit TRBD2. The CDR3 spans 16 residues. J was trimmed by 0 bases and V by 4 bases; bases with no gene match: 6. Germline loops: CDR1 SGHTA, CDR2 FQGNSA. In DNA form, the CDR3 reads TGTGCCAGCAGCTCCCCGGGGGGTAGCTCCTACAATGAGCAGTTCTTC. It encodes CASSSPGGSSYNEQFF.

The V gene is TRBV7-2, the J gene TRBJ2-7, with 11 bases identical to TRBD2. Germline values: CDR1 SGHTA, CDR2 FQGNSA. The J segment lost 6 bases and the V segment lost 1 base, leaving 2 bases of the junction unmatched. The CDR3 has 14 amino acids. The CDR3 region has the DNA TGTGCCAGCAGCTTAGAACTAGCGGGAGTCGAGCAGTACTTC. This sequence encodes CASSLELAGVEQYF.

The rearrangement links TRBV5-1 to TRBJ1-1; the match to TRBD1 covers 9 bases. The CDR3 loop spans 12 amino acids. Losses at the gene ends were 5 bases for V and 4 bases for J; bases not matched to a gene: 0. Germline CDR1 reads SGHRS; CDR2 reads YFSETQ. CDR3 amino acids: CASRQGATEAFF. DNA of the CDR3: TGCGCCAGCAGACAGGGGGCCACTGAAGCTTTCTTT.

This sequence joins TRBV15 and TRBJ2-1; 7 bases line up with TRBD2. CDR1 is LNHNV and CDR2 is YYDKDF in the germline V gene (reference sequence). The CDR3 has 16 amino acids. V shed 0 bases and J 0 bases; nucleotides not matched to a gene: 2. DNA for the CDR3: TGTGCCACCAGCAGAGAAAGGACTAGCTCCTACAATGAGCAGTTCTTC. This codes for CATSRERTSSYNEQFF.

This chain joins TRBV5-1 and TRBJ2-1; TRBD2 agrees at 9 bases. The CDR3 runs 16 residues. Unmatched junction bases numbered 2, after V lost 1 base and J lost 0 bases. Germline V gene data show CDR1 as SGHRS and CDR2 as YFSETQ. The CDR3 DNA sequence: TGCGCCAGCAGCTTGATTAGCGGGAGCTCCTACAATGAGCAGTTCTTC. The encoded protein is CASSLISGSSYNEQFF.

This clone was observed a few times. J is TRBJ1-2 and V is TRBV2, with 9 bases lining up with TRBD1. Trimming took 7 bases from V and 6 from J; bases not matched to a gene: 6. The CDR3 loop spans 13 amino acids. The germline CDR1 and CDR2 sequences are SNHLY and FYNNEI. CDR3 DNA: TGTGCCAGCACCCTGGACAGGGGAAATGGCTACACCTTC. This gives the protein CASTLDRGNGYTF. Looking up the rest from reference TRBV2 and TRBJ1-2 gives the full variable domain: EPEVTQTPSHQVTQMGQEVILRCVPISNHLYFYWYRQILGQKVEFLVSFYNNEISEKSEIFDDQFSVERPDGSNFTLKIRSTKLEDSAMYFCASTLDRGNGYTFGSGTRLTVV.

This clone was seen more than once but under ten times. The chain joins TRBV6-5 to TRBJ2-1; possible D gene TRBD1, 5 bases. The V gene lost 6 bases and the J gene lost 4 bases, with 10 bases spanning the gap. CDR3 size: 13 residues. Germline V CDR1 and CDR2: MNHEY, SVGAGI. As DNA, the CDR3 is TGTGCCAGCAGATACAGGAGTTACAATGAGCAGTTCTTC. Residues: CASRYRSYNEQFF.

The chain has TRBV30 and TRBJ2-1; D not certain. This CDR3 comprises 12 residues. Trimming pared 0 bases from V and 9 bases from J, leaving 9 bases between. Germline CDR1 is GTSNPN and CDR2 is SVGIG (reference sequence). CDR3 protein: CAWSVSVGEQFF. The CDR3 coding sequence is TGTGCCTGGAGTGTTTCGGTTGGTGAGCAGTTCTTC.

This chain links TRBV11-3 with TRBJ2-7; no definite D call. CDR3 size: 15 residues. The germline V gene encodes CDR1 SGHNT and CDR2 YENEEA. Deletions cut 2 bases from V and 0 bases from J, with 11 bases between. In DNA, the CDR3 is TGTGCCAGCAGCTTATTACAGTCCAGCTCCTACGAGCAGTACTTC. This gives the protein CASSLLQSSSYEQYF.

The chain recombines TRBV11-2 with TRBJ2-7; 9 bases agree with TRBD2. The junction had 9 bases not matched to a gene; V was cut back by 4 bases and J by 2 bases. CDR1 SGHAT and CDR2 FQNNGV come from the germline V gene. CDR3 length: 16 amino acids. CDR3 DNA sequence: TGTGCCAGCAGCTCCGAGACTAGCGGCTACACCTACGAGCAGTACTTC. It yields the protein CASSSETSGYTYEQYF.

The V gene is TRBV6-6, the J gene TRBJ2-1; D not resolved. The V end was cut by 2 bases, the J end by 7 bases, with 6 bases between. Germline V gene data show CDR1 as MNHNY and CDR2 as SVGAGI (reference sequence). The CDR3 spans 12 residues. The CDR3 reads CASSYHLNEQFF. CDR3 bases: TGTGCCAGCAGTTACCACTTGAATGAGCAGTTCTTC.

The gene calls are TRBV28 and TRBJ2-3; D not certain. The CDR3 is 13 amino acids. V lost 3 bases and J lost 2, with 6 bases in between. The germline CDR1 and CDR2 sequences are MDHEN and SYDVKM. CDR3 in DNA: TGTGCCAGCAGTTTGGGCTACACAGATACGCAGTATTTT. Residues: CASSLGYTDTQYF.

V is TRBV11-3 and J is TRBJ1-4; D is possibly TRBD1 (6 bases). The CDR3 length is 14 residues. Germline lookup yields CDR1 SGHNT and CDR2 YENEEA. V was clipped by 6 bases and J by 7 bases, with 15 bases between them. Written as DNA, the CDR3 is TGTGCCAGCAGAGACCGACAGGACAGTGAAAAACTGTTTTTT. Encoded protein: CASRDRQDSEKLFF. The entire variable domain, with the rest obtained from reference TRBV11-3 and TRBJ1-4, is as follows: EAGVVQSPRYKIIEKKQPVAFWCNPISGHNTLYWYLQNLGQGPELLIRYENEEAVDDSQLPKDRFSAERLKGVDSTLKIQPAELGDSAVYLCASRDRQDSEKLFFGSGTQLSVL.

V and J are TRBV6-6 and TRBJ2-7; D might be TRBD2 (5 bases). The CDR3 has 15 amino acids. V gave up 5 bases and J gave up 0 bases, with 14 bases separating them. The V gene's germline CDR1 is MNHNY and CDR2 SVGAGI (reference sequence). The CDR3: CASSLTAESSYEQYF. For the CDR3, the DNA is TGTGCCAGCAGTCTTACAGCGGAGAGCTCCTACGAGCAGTACTTC.

This chain links TRBV29-1 with TRBJ1-4; a weak D match, TRBD1 (5 bases). V was pared by 7 bases and J by 3 bases, with 21 bases between. From germline, CDR1 is SQVTM and CDR2 ANQGSEA. The CDR3 loop spans 16 amino acids. CDR3 DNA sequence: TGCAGCGCTGGGGGTGGGGGGTCCTCTGCTAATGAAAAACTGTTTTTT. Protein sequence: CSAGGGGSSANEKLFF.